This entry lists 30 T cell receptor beta chains sequenced from one sample in a study of identical twins. TCRdb passed the 5' RACE reads through MiXCR, listing each CDR3 protein once. The data show around 530,000 distinct CDR3 sequences, about 15% seen once. A further study also used this sample, focusing on yellow fever vaccine responses in identical twins.

The sequenced material came from CD4+ T cells sorted from blood. The receptors here all came from a woman aged 18-29 years in good health.

This chain links TRBV28 with TRBJ2-1, with D unclear. Trimming cost V 2 bases and J 11 bases, with 7 bases left between them. CDR1 is MDHEN, CDR2 SYDVKM, per germline. There are 11 residues in the CDR3. The CDR3 protein is CASSLAAQQFF. The CDR3 DNA reads TGTGCCAGCAGTTTAGCGGCCCAGCAGTTCTTC. The entire variable domain, with the rest obtained from reference TRBV28 and TRBJ2-1, is as follows: DVKVTQSSRYLVKRTGEKVFLECVQDMDHENMFWYRQDPGLGLRLIYFSYDVKMKEKGDIPEGYSVSREKKERFSLILESASTNQTSMYLCASSLAAQQFFGPGTRLTVL.

The CDR3 bases are TGTGCCAGCAGTTCAAGGAACAGGGGCCCCTACGAGCAGTACGTC. This codes for CASSSRNRGPYEQYV. V usage is TRBV28 and J usage is TRBJ2-7, with 7 bases fitting TRBD1. V shed 4 bases, J shed 2 bases, and the junction held 8 bases outside the gene matches. The CDR3 has 15 amino acids. The germline CDR1 and CDR2 sequences are MDHEN and SYDVKM.

This clonotype was seen at least ten times. The CDR3 DNA reads as TGCGCCAGCAGCCAAGAGGAGAGCCTGACCTTAACCTACGAGCAGTACTTC. Its translation: CASSQEESLTLTYEQYF. This chain uses TRBV4-1 with TRBJ2-7; D uncertain. Trimming removed 0 bases at V and 2 bases at J, with 17 bases between. The CDR3 loop spans 17 amino acids. Germline-derived CDR1 and CDR2 are MGHRA and YSYEKL.

The rearrangement uses TRBV28 and TRBJ2-5; 11 bases map to TRBD1. Germline V gene sequence: CDR1 MDHEN, CDR2 SYDVKM. The CDR3 spans 15 residues. The trim removed 5 bases at V and 5 bases at J, leaving 7 bases unmatched. CDR3: CASSHPGQGGETQYF. CDR3 in DNA: TGTGCCAGCAGTCATCCGGGACAGGGGGGGGAGACCCAGTACTTC.

The chain is built from TRBV12-3 or TRBV12-4 and TRBJ2-5, with TRBD1 as a possible D gene (8 bases). This CDR3 contains 18 residues. V shed 7 bases and J shed 5 bases, with 29 bases lying between them. The CDR3 reads CASNPFKLGQGGRETQYF. The DNA of the CDR3 is TGTGCCAGCAACCCCTTCAAACTCGGACAGGGAGGGAGGGAGACCCAGTACTTC.

J is TRBJ2-2 and V is TRBV2, with 7 nucleotides matching TRBD1. With 5 bases clipped from V and 7 bases from J, the junction kept 10 bases outside the gene matches. This CDR3 comprises 15 residues. CDR1 SNHLY and CDR2 FYNNEI come from the germline V gene. The CDR3 DNA sequence: TGTGCCAGCAGTCACAACAGGGGTTTTGTCGGGGAGCTGTTTTTT. Its translation is CASSHNRGFVGELFF.

The rearrangement joins TRBV20-1 to TRBJ2-1, with 10 bases that match TRBD2. J gave up 2 bases and V 4 bases, and 5 bases lay outside the gene matches. There are 15 residues in the CDR3. Germline CDR1 reads DFQATT; CDR2 reads SNEGSKA (reference sequence). The CDR3 protein is CSANPSGRTYNEQFF. The CDR3 DNA reads TGCAGTGCTAATCCTAGCGGGAGAACCTACAATGAGCAGTTCTTC.

J is TRBJ2-1 and V is TRBV12-3 or TRBV12-4; D is ambiguous. The ends were cut back, 0 bases at V and 5 bases at J, with 2 bases in the middle. CDR3 size: 12 residues. CDR3 amino acids: CASSLAHNEQFF. The DNA of the CDR3 is TGTGCCAGCAGTTTAGCCCACAATGAGCAGTTCTTC.

This clonotype appeared a few times. This chain joins TRBV28 and TRBJ2-3, with D possibly TRBD1 on 5 matching bases. Per the germline V gene, CDR1 is MDHEN and CDR2 is SYDVKM. V dropped 3 bases and J dropped 2 bases, with 21 bases sitting between them. This CDR3 spans 18 amino acids. CDR3 coding DNA: TGTGCCAGCAGTTTTGATATTAGGGGAACCCTTAACACAGATACGCAGTATTTT. Protein product: CASSFDIRGTLNTDTQYF.

The chain recombines TRBV20-1 with TRBJ2-3; D remains ambiguous. Germline lookup yields CDR1 DFQATT and CDR2 SNEGSKA (reference sequence). This CDR3 region has 12 residues. V was clipped by 5 bases and J by 4 bases, with 10 bases between them. The CDR3 coding sequence is TGCAGTGCTCGCACTCTGGCAGATACGCAGTATTTT. Its protein is CSARTLADTQYF.

This chain connects TRBV7-9 to TRBJ2-1; TRBD1 matches at 10 bases. J was trimmed by 9 bases and V by 2 bases; bases with no gene match: 7. The CDR3 covers 15 residues. Looked up from germline, CDR1 is SEHNR and CDR2 is FQNEAQ (reference sequence). The CDR3 region has the DNA TGTGCCAGCAGCTTATCGACAGGGGGCAAGGCTGAGCAGTTCTTC. It encodes CASSLSTGGKAEQFF. The full variable domain, with the rest looked up from reference TRBV7-9 and TRBJ2-1, is DTGVSQNPRHKITKRGQNVTFRCDPISEHNRLYWYRQTLGQGPEFLTYFQNEAQLEKSRLLSDRFSAERPKGSFSTLEIQRTEQGDSAMYLCASSLSTGGKAEQFFGPGTRLTVL.

The chain combines TRBV7-2 with TRBJ2-3; no definite D call. Germline CDR1 is SGHTA and CDR2 is FQGNSA. With 5 bases removed from V and 4 bases from J, the gap between germline ends came to 10 bases. The length of the CDR3 is 13 residues. In DNA form, the CDR3 reads TGTGCCAGCAGCAATCAAGGCGCAGATACGCAGTATTTT. It specifies CASSNQGADTQYF.

This clonotype was observed a handful of times. The rearrangement links TRBV6-5 to TRBJ2-7, with D unclear. Germline V gene sequence: CDR1 MNHEY, CDR2 SVGAGI. This CDR3 is built from 15 residues. Trimming took off 0 bases at V and 3 bases at J, with 12 bases between the two ends. The DNA for the CDR3 is TGTGCCAGCAGTTACTCGACTTGGGGTATCTACGAGCAGTACTTC. This translates into CASSYSTWGIYEQYF.

The V call is TRBV12-3 or TRBV12-4, the J call TRBJ2-1, with D maybe TRBD2 (5 bases). The CDR3 runs 17 residues. V was cut by 8 bases and J by 0 bases, with 20 bases left in between. CDR3: CASGDLLGADSYNEQFF. CDR3 nucleotide sequence: TGTGCCAGCGGAGATCTACTAGGAGCGGACTCCTACAATGAGCAGTTCTTC.

The J gene is TRBJ2-1, the V gene TRBV20-1, with TRBD1 as a possible D gene (5 bases). The CDR3 length is 15 residues. Trimming cost V 6 bases and J 7 bases, with 22 bases left between them. Germline V gene data show CDR1 as DFQATT and CDR2 as SNEGSKA (reference sequence). CDR3 sequence: CSAPDRVRGMNEQFF. Here the CDR3 DNA reads TGCAGTGCCCCGGATCGGGTTAGGGGAATGAATGAGCAGTTCTTC.

This chain connects TRBV20-1 to TRBJ2-7; TRBD2 might be the D (8 bases). The germline V gene has CDR1 DFQATT and CDR2 SNEGSKA (reference sequence). CDR3 length: 18 amino acids. The DNA of the CDR3 is TGCAGGGGCCAGGGGGGCCTTACCACCGGGACTAGCTCCTACGAGCAGTACGTC. Translation gives CRGQGGLTTGTSSYEQYV.

The CDR3 nucleotides read TGCAGTGCTAGAGATATTACGGGGAATGAAAAACTGTTTTTT. Its protein product is CSARDITGNEKLFF. The chain has TRBV20-1 and TRBJ1-4; D uncertain. V lost 0 bases and J lost 5, with 10 bases in between. Germline V gives CDR1 DFQATT, CDR2 SNEGSKA (reference sequence). CDR3 length: 14 residues.

CDR3 nucleotides: TGCGCCAGCAGCAGAATTGGACTAGCGGGGGCATCCTACAATGAGCAGTTCTTC. Translating gives CASSRIGLAGASYNEQFF. V gene TRBV5-1 combines with J gene TRBJ2-1; TRBD2 matches 13 bases. Germline V gives CDR1 SGHRS, CDR2 YFSETQ. After removal of 4 bases from V and 1 base from J, the junction contained 8 bases not matched to a gene. This CDR3 has 18 amino acids.

This clonotype has just a few counts. The rearrangement uses TRBV5-1 and TRBJ2-2; 13 bases line up with TRBD2. After removal of 4 bases from V and 6 bases from J, the junction contained 6 bases not matched to a gene. Germline lookup yields CDR1 SGHRS and CDR2 YFSETQ. This CDR3 has 16 residues. The CDR3 bases are TGCGCCAGCAGCGCTGGACTAGCGGGAGTACCCGGGGAGCTGTTTTTT. The encoded protein is CASSAGLAGVPGELFF.

This clonotype has more than one count but fewer than ten. CDR3 protein: CASSLLSSYEQYF. The CDR3 DNA follows: TGTGCCAGCAGTTTACTTTCCTCCTACGAGCAGTACTTC. J is TRBJ2-7 and V is TRBV27; D is unclear. Trimming took off 2 bases at V and 0 bases at J, with 5 bases between the two ends. The length of the CDR3 is 13 residues. The V gene's germline CDR1 is MNHEY and CDR2 SMNVEV (reference sequence).

This clonotype has more than one count but fewer than ten. The chain carries TRBV7-2 and TRBJ2-1; 11 nucleotides agree with TRBD2. Unmatched junction bases numbered 11, after V lost 5 bases and J lost 8 bases. This CDR3 has 16 amino acids. Per germline, CDR1 SGHTA and CDR2 FQGNSA. CDR3 protein: CASSPKLAGAGDEQFF. CDR3 DNA: TGTGCCAGCAGCCCGAAACTAGCGGGGGCCGGGGATGAGCAGTTCTTC.

This clonotype was found a few times. V usage is TRBV12-3 or TRBV12-4 and J usage is TRBJ2-3; 8 bases fit TRBD2. This CDR3 is 14 amino acids long. With 8 bases clipped from V and 5 bases from J, the junction kept 9 bases outside the gene matches. The CDR3: CASGAREGIDTQYF. CDR3 DNA: TGTGCCAGCGGGGCCCGGGAGGGGATAGATACGCAGTATTTT.

The gene calls are TRBV20-1 and TRBJ2-6; D is unresolved. CDR3 length: 13 residues. Germline assignment: CDR1 DFQATT and CDR2 SNEGSKA (reference sequence). The germline V and J ends were trimmed by 3 bases and 0 bases, with 3 bases remaining between them. As DNA, the CDR3 is TGCAGTGCTAGCTACTCTGGGGCCAACGTCCTGACTTTC. Protein: CSASYSGANVLTF.

The V gene is TRBV20-1, the J gene TRBJ2-1; 8 bases align to TRBD2. The CDR3 runs 16 residues. Per the germline V gene, CDR1 is DFQATT and CDR2 is SNEGSKA (reference sequence). Unmatched junction bases numbered 7, after V lost 3 bases and J lost 0 bases. In DNA form, the CDR3 reads TGCAGTGCTAGTTCGACGGGAGGGAGCTCCTACAATGAGCAGTTCTTC. Protein product: CSASSTGGSSYNEQFF.

The chain has TRBV13 and TRBJ2-7, with TRBD1 identical over 7 bases. Germline V lookup: CDR1 PRHDT, CDR2 FYEKMQ (reference sequence). Losses at the gene ends were 6 bases for V and 6 bases for J; bases not matched to a gene: 11. The CDR3 extends over 14 amino acids. The CDR3 is CASSGADRVGEQYV. The CDR3 DNA reads as TGTGCCAGCAGTGGGGCCGACAGGGTTGGCGAGCAGTACGTC.

Only a few counts were recorded for this clonotype. V is TRBV6-1 and J is TRBJ1-2, with D possibly being TRBD1 (5 bases). V was trimmed by 7 bases and J by 6 bases, leaving 15 bases between them. The CDR3 is made up of 13 amino acids. The germline V gene has CDR1 MNHNS and CDR2 SASEGT. CDR3 sequence: CASTGVLFHGYTF. In DNA, the CDR3 is TGTGCCAGCACGGGGGTGCTCTTTCATGGCTACACCTTC.

The chain recombines TRBV4-1 with TRBJ2-1; 10 bases are a match to TRBD2. Germline lookup yields CDR1 MGHRA and CDR2 YSYEKL. This CDR3 contains 19 residues. Trimming at V came to 0 bases and at J to 7 bases, leaving 15 bases not matched to a gene. This chain's CDR3 is CASSQDWGLAGALGNEQFF. In DNA, the CDR3 is TGCGCCAGCAGCCAAGATTGGGGGCTAGCGGGGGCCCTGGGGAATGAGCAGTTCTTC.

This clonotype was detected ten times or more. The chain has TRBV5-1 and TRBJ2-2, with 8 nucleotides matching TRBD2. CDR1 and CDR2 from the germline V gene are SGHRS and YFSETQ. The CDR3 length is 14 residues. The V gene end was trimmed by 2 bases and the J gene end by 5 bases; junction bases not matched to a gene: 2. CDR3 nucleotide sequence: TGCGCCAGCAGCTTACCGGGGGGGACCGGGGAGCTGTTTTTT. Translation: CASSLPGGTGELFF.

This clonotype was detected only a few times. The rearrangement links TRBV6-1 to TRBJ2-2, with D possibly being TRBD1 (7 bases). Per germline, CDR1 MNHNS and CDR2 SASEGT. V lost 7 bases to trimming and J lost 3 bases, with 12 bases between them. The CDR3 is made up of 14 amino acids. The CDR3 DNA reads TGTGCCAGCACCTCAGGGGGGCACACCGGGGAGCTGTTTTTT. Protein product: CASTSGGHTGELFF.

Only a few counts were recorded for this clonotype. The V and J genes are TRBV5-1 and TRBJ2-7; 8 bases fit TRBD1. The V segment lost 2 bases and the J segment 0 bases; nucleotides outside the gene matches: 4. The germline V gene encodes CDR1 SGHRS and CDR2 YFSETQ. This CDR3 is built from 15 residues. The CDR3 DNA reads TGCGCCAGCAGCTTTCCTACAGGGGGCTCCTACGAGCAGTACTTC. The encoded protein is CASSFPTGGSYEQYF.